Presented here are 2 T cell receptor beta chains from one specimen sequenced in a study of blood T cell repertoires in COVID-19. TCRdb's copy holds only in-frame clones and misses some; the assay was immunoSEQ multiplex PCR. The sample has tens of thousands of clones, around 90% seen once; the top ten hold around 30%. Sequencing input: peripheral blood. The receptors derive from an elderly woman with acute or convalescent COVID-19.

The CDR3 spells CASSLRGRGQETQYF. CDR3 nucleotides: TGTGCCAGCAGCTTGAGAGGGAGGGGTCAAGAGACCCAGTACTTC. The V gene is TRBV5-6, the J gene TRBJ2-5; 7 bases align to TRBD2. J gave up 2 bases and V 1 base, and 5 bases lay outside the gene matches. The CDR3 extends over 15 amino acids. Per the germline V gene, CDR1 is SGHDT and CDR2 is YYEEEE. The full variable domain, with the rest looked up from reference TRBV5-6 and TRBJ2-5, is DAGVTQSPTHLIKTRGQQVTLRCSPKSGHDTVSWYQQALGQGPQFIFQYYEEEERQRGNFPDRFSGHQFPNYSSELNVNALLLGDSALYLCASSLRGRGQETQYFGPGTRLLVL.

V gene TRBV11-2 combines with J gene TRBJ2-2, with 7 bases lining up with TRBD2. Germline loops: CDR1 SGHAT, CDR2 FQNNGV. This CDR3 has 16 amino acids. The junction had 14 bases not matched to a gene; V was cut back by 5 bases and J by 8 bases. The CDR3 nucleotides read TGTGCCAGCAGCCTTGGGACTACCCAGGCGACGGGGGAGCTGTTTTTT. It yields the protein CASSLGTTQATGELFF.